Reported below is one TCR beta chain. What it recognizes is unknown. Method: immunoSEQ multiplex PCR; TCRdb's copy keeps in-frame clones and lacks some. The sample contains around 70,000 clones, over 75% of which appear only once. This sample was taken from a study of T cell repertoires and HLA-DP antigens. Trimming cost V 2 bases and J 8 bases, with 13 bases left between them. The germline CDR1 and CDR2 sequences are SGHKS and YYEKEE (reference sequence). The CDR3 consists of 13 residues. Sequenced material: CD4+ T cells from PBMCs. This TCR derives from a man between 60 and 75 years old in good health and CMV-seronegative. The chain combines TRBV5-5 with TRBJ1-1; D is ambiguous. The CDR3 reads CASSLDSGREAFF. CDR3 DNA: TGTGCCAGCAGCTTAGATTCCGGGCGAGAAGCTTTCTTT.